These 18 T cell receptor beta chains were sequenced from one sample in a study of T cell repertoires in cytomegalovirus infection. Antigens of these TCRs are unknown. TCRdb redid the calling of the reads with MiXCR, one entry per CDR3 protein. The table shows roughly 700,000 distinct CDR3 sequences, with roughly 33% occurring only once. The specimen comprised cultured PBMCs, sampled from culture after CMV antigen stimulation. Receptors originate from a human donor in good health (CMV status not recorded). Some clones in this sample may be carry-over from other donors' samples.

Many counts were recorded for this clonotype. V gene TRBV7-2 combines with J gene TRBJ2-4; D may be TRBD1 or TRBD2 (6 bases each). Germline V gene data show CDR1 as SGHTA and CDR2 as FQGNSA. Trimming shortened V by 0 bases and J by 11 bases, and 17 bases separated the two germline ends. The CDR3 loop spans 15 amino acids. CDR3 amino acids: CASSLALGSGALQYF. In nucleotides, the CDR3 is TGTGCCAGCAGCTTAGCGCTAGGGTCGGGGGCCCTTCAGTACTTC.

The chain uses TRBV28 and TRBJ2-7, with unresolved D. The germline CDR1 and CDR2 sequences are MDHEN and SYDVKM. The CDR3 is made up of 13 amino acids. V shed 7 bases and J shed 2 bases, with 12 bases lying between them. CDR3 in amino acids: CASTSSTTYEQYF. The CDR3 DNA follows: TGTGCCAGCACCTCCTCCACGACCTACGAGCAGTACTTC.

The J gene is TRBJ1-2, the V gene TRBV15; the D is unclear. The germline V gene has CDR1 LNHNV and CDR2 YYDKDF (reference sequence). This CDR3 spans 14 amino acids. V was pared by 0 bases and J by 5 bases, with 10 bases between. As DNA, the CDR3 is TGTGCCACCAGCAGAGATATGGCGTCTTATGGCTACACCTTC. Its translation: CATSRDMASYGYTF.

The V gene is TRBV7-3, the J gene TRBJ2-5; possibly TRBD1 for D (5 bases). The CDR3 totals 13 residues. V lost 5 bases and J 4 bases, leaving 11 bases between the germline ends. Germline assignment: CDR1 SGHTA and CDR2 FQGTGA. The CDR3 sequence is CASSPEDRETQYF. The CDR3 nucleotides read TGTGCCAGCAGCCCAGAAGACAGAGAGACCCAGTACTTC. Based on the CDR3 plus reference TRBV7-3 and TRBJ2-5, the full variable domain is GAGVSQTPSNKVTEKGKYVELRCDPISGHTALYWYRQSLGQGPEFLIYFQGTGAADDSGLPNDRFFAVRPEGSVSTLKIQRTERGDSAVYLCASSPEDRETQYFGPGTRLLVL.

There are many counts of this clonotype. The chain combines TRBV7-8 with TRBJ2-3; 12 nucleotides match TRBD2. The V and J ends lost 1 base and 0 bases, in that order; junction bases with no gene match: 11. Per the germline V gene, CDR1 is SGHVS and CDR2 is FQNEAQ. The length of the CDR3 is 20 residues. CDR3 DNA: TGTGCCAGCAGCTTAGATTACGTGACTAGCGGGGGAGGGAGCACAGATACGCAGTATTTT. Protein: CASSLDYVTSGGGSTDTQYF.

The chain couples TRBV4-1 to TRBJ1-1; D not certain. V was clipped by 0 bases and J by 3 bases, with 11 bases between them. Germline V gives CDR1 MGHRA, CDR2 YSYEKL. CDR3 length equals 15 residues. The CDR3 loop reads CASSQDSSGYTEAFF. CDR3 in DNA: TGCGCCAGCAGCCAAGATAGTTCGGGGTACACTGAAGCTTTCTTT.

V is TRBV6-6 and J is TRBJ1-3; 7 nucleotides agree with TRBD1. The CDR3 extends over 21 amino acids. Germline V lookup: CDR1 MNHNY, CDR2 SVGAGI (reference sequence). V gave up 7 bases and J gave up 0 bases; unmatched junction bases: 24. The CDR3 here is CASIREPPGQLILHSGNTIYF. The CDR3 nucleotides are TGTGCCAGCATACGAGAGCCCCCGGGACAGTTAATCTTACACTCTGGAAACACCATATATTTT.

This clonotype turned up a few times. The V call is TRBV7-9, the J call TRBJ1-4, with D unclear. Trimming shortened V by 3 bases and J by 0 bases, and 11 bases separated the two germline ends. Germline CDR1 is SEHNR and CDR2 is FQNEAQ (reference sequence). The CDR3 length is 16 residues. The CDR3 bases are TGTGCCAGCAGCTTGAGCTCGACGGCAACTAATGAAAAACTGTTTTTT. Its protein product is CASSLSSTATNEKLFF.

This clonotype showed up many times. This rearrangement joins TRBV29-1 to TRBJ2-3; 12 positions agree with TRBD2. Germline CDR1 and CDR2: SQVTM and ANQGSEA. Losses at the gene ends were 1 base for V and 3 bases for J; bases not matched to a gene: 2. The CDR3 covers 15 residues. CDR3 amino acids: CSVEGTSGDTDTQYF. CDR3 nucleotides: TGCAGCGTTGAAGGGACTAGCGGGGATACAGATACGCAGTATTTT.

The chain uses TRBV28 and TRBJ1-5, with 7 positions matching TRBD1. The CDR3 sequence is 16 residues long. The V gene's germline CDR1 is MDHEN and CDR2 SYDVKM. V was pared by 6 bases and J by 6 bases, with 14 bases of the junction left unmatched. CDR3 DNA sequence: TGTGCCAGCAGATCCGGAATTGGGACAGTAGGTCAGCCCCAGCATTTT. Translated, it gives CASRSGIGTVGQPQHF.

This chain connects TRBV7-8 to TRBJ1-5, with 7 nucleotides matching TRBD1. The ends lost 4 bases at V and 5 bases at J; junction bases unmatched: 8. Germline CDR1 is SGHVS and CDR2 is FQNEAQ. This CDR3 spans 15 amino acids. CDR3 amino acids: CASSSPTGEDQPQHF. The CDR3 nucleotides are TGTGCCAGCAGCTCGCCTACAGGGGAAGATCAGCCCCAGCATTTT.

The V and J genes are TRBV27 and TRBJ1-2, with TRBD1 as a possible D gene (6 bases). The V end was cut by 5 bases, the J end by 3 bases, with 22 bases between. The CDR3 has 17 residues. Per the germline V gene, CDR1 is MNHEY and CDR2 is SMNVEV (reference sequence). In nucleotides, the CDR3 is TGTGCCAGCAGTCCCCACGCGGACAGCGCCCCTGACTATGGCTACACCTTC. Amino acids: CASSPHADSAPDYGYTF.

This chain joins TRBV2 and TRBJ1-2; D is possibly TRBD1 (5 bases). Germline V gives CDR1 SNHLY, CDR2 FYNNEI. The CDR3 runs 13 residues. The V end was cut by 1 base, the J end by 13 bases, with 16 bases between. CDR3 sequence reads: CASSEGLGAPPTF. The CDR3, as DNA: TGTGCCAGCAGTGAAGGGTTAGGGGCCCCTCCCACCTTC.

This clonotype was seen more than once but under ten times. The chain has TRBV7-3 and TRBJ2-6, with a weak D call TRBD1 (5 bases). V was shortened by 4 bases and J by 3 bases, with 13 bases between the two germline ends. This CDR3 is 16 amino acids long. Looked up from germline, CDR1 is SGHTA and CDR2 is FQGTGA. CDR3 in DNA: TGTGCCAGCAGCTACCAGGGTTTAGGTGGGGCCAACGTCCTGACTTTC. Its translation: CASSYQGLGGANVLTF.

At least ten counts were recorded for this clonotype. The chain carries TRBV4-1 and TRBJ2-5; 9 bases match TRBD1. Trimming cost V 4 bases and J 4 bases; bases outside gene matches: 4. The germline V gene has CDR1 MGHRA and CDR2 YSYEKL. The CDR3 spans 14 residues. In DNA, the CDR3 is TGCGCCAGCAGCCGACTGGACAGGGGAGAGACCCAGTACTTC. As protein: CASSRLDRGETQYF.

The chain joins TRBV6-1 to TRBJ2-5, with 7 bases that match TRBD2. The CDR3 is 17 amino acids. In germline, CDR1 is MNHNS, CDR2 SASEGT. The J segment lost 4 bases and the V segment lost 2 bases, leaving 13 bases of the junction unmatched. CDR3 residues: CASSESIAGARSETQYF. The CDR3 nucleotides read TGTGCCAGCAGTGAAAGTATAGCGGGTGCCCGGTCAGAGACCCAGTACTTC.

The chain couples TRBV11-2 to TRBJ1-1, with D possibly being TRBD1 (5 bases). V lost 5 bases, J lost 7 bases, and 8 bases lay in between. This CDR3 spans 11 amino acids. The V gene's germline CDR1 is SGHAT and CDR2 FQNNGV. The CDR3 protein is CASSIRVEAFF. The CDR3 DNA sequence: TGTGCCAGCAGCATCAGGGTTGAAGCTTTCTTT. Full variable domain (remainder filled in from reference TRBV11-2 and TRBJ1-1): EAGVAQSPRYKIIEKRQSVAFWCNPISGHATLYWYQQILGQGPKLLIQFQNNGVVDDSQLPKDRFSAERLKGVDSTLKIQPAKLEDSAVYLCASSIRVEAFFGQGTRLTVV.

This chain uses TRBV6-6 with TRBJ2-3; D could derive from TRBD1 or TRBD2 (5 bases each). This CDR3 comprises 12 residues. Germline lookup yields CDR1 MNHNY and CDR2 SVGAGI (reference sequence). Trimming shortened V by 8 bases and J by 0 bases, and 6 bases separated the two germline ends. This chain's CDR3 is CASGDSTDTQYF. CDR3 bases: TGTGCCAGCGGGGACAGCACAGATACGCAGTATTTT.